Sequencing of this T cell receptor (beta chain) was carried out in a study of blood T cell repertoires in COVID-19. Turning to the study itself: Samples representing acute and convalescent COVID-19 were sourced from the United States, Italy and Spain.

Exposed volunteers were people who met a COVID-19 case within 2 weeks before study entry. The CDR3 covers 14 residues. Trimming left V 0 bases short and J 2 bases short, with 7 bases between. The germline V gene encodes CDR1 PRHDT and CDR2 FYEKMQ (reference sequence). Authors' analysis steps: Quantification of nucleated cells was approximated via reference gene primer amplification. Generated by immunoSEQ multiplex PCR, the TCRdb table keeps only in-frame clones and is missing some. V and J calls plus clone size are reproduced from that table; the DNA served to infer D and trimming. The sample holds some 190,000 clones, roughly 84% seen once.

The source is a woman between 25 and 40 years old who had been exposed to COVID-19. This chain uses TRBV13 with TRBJ1-2; D gene ambiguous. The sample taken for sequencing was PBMCs or T cells enriched from blood (not recorded which). DNA for the CDR3: TGTGCCAGCAGCTTAGGTTCCGGGAACTATGGCTACACCTTC. Encoded protein: CASSLGSGNYGYTF.